This TCR beta chain was observed in a study of blood T cell repertoires in COVID-19. Overall study: Sites across the United States, Italy and Spain contributed samples from acute and convalescent COVID-19. PBMCs, B-cell-depleted T cells, or T cells were the source of the cDNA or gDNA that made up the material.

Notes on this clone: This CDR3 is also generated by other DNA sequences in the sample.

Seattle participants joined during active infection and were tracked over time. Per the study methods: Nucleated cell number was recorded as an estimate derived from reference gene primer amplification. Using immunoSEQ multiplex PCR, the repertoire was profiled, and TCRdb retains in-frame clones only, with some absent. V and J calls and clone size are those listed in that table; D and trimming were worked out from the DNA. The sample consists of about 200,000 clones, around 85% of them appearing once. The CDR3 runs to 15 residues. The V and J ends lost 4 bases and 4 bases, in that order; junction bases with no gene match: 5. Germline lookup yields CDR1 SGHRS and CDR2 YFSETQ.

Sequenced material: peripheral blood. This sequence originates from a woman in her 70s with COVID-19, enrolled during active disease. The chain employs TRBV5-1 and TRBJ2-7; 13 nucleotides agree with TRBD2. Here the CDR3 DNA reads TGCGCCAGCAGCCTAGGACTAGCGGGAGATTACGAGCAGTACTTC. As protein: CASSLGLAGDYEQYF. The full variable domain, completed using reference TRBV5-1 and TRBJ2-7, is KAGVTQTPRYLIKTRGQQVTLSCSPISGHRSVSWYQQTPGQGLQFLFEYFSETQRNKGNFPGRFSGRQFSNSRSEMNVSTLELGDSALYLCASSLGLAGDYEQYFGPGTRLTVT.